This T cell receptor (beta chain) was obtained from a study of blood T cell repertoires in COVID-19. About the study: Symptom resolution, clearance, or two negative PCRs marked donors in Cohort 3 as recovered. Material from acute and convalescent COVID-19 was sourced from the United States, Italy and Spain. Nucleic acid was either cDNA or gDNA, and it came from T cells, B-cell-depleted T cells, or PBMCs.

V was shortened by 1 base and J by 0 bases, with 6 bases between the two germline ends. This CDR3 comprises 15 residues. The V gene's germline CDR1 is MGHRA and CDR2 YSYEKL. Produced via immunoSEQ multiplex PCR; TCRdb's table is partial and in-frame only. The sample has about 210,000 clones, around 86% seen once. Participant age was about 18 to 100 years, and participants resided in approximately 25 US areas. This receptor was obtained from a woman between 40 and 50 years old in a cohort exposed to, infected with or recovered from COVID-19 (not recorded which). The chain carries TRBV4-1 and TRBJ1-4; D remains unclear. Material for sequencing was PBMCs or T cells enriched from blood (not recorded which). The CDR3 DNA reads TGCGCCAGCAGCCAAGTTGCGGCAACTAATGAAAAACTGTTTTTT. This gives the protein CASSQVAATNEKLFF.